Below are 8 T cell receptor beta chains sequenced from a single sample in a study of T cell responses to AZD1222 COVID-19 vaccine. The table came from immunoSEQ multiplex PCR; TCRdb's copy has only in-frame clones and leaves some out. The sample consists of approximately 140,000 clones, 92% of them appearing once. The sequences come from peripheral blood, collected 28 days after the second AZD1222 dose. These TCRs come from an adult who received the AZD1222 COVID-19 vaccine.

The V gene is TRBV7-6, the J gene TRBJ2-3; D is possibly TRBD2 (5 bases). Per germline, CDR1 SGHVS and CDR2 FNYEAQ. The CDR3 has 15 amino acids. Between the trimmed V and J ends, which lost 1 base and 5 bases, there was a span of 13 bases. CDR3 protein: CASSLGGPPGDTQYF. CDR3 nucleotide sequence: TGTGCCAGCAGCTTAGGCGGGCCCCCCGGAGATACGCAGTATTTT.

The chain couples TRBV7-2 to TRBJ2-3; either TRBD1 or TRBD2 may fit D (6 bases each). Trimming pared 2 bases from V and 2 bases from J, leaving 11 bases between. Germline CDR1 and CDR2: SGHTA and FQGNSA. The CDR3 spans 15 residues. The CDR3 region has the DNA TGTGCCAGCAGCTTACACGGGGGACACACAGATACGCAGTATTTT. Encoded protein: CASSLHGGHTDTQYF.

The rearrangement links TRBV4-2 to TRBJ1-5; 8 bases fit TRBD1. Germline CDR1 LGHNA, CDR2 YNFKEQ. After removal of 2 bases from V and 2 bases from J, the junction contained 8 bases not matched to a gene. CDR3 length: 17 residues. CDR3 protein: CASSQMLTGAGNQPQHF. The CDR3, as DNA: TGTGCCAGCAGCCAAATGCTGACAGGGGCGGGCAATCAGCCCCAGCATTTT.

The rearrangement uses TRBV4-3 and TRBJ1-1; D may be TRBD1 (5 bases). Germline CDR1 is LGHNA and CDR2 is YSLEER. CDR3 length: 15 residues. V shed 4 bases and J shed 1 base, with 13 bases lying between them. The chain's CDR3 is CASSRSRGTNTEAFF. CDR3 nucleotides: TGCGCCAGCAGCCGCTCCCGGGGCACGAACACTGAAGCTTTCTTT.

CDR3 in amino acids: CATSETPSGGVSIIHTDTQYF. CDR3 sequence (DNA): TGTGCCACCAGTGAGACGCCGAGCGGGGGGGTGTCTATCATTCATACAGATACGCAGTATTTT. The gene calls are TRBV24-1 and TRBJ2-3, with 10 positions matching TRBD2. This CDR3 has 21 residues. The J segment lost 3 bases and the V segment lost 4 bases, leaving 21 bases of the junction unmatched. CDR1 is KGHDR and CDR2 is SFDVKD in the germline V gene.

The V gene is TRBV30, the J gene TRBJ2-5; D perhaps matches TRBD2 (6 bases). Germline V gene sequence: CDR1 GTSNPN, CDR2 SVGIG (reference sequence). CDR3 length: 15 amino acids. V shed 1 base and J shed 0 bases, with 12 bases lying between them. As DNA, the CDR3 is TGTGCCTGGAGTGGGACTATCAAGTACCAAGAGACCCAGTACTTC. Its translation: CAWSGTIKYQETQYF.

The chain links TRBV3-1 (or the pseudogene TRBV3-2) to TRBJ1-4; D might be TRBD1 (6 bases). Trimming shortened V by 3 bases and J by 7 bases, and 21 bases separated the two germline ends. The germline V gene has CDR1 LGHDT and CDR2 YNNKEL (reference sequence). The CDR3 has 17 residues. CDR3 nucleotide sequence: TGTGCCAGCAGCCACCAACAAGTCAGGGGTCGAGGTGAAAAACTGTTTTTT. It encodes CASSHQQVRGRGEKLFF.

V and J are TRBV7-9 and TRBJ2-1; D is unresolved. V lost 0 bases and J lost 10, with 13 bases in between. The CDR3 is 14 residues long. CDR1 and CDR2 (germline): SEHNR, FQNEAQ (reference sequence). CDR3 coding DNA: TGTGCCAGCAGCTTAGCATCCCTTTTCGGGGAGCAGTTCTTC. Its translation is CASSLASLFGEQFF.